These 14 T cell receptor beta chains were all obtained from the same sample, sequenced in a study of cytomegalovirus exposure and HLA in healthy donors. Primers included in the PCR were 60 Vbeta and 13 Jbeta primers. Sequencing used immunoSEQ multiplex PCR; TCRdb keeps in-frame clones, though not all of them. The sample includes approximately 190,000 clones, over 65% of them seen just once. What was sequenced was PBMCs. These receptors were taken from a middle-aged man in good health and CMV-seropositive.

This clone has more than one count but fewer than ten. This chain connects TRBV6-1 to TRBJ2-2, with TRBD2 identical over 10 bases. The CDR3 has 14 residues. V lost 6 bases and J lost 5; bases outside the gene matches: 3. From germline, CDR1 is MNHNS and CDR2 SASEGT. The CDR3 nucleotides read TGTGCCAGCAGGAGGACTAGCGGAACCGGGGAGCTGTTTTTT. As protein: CASRRTSGTGELFF.

V usage is TRBV10-3 and J usage is TRBJ2-1; D might be TRBD2 (6 bases). V shed 7 bases and J shed 5 bases, with 15 bases lying between them. Germline lookup yields CDR1 ENHRY and CDR2 SYGVKD. CDR3 length: 14 amino acids. The CDR3 DNA is TGTGCCATCATGCCAGCCTGGGGGGACAATGAGCAGTTCTTC. Amino acid sequence: CAIMPAWGDNEQFF.

The CDR3 is CASSLGDIFSYEQYF. As DNA, the CDR3 is TGTGCCAGCAGCTTAGGGGACATTTTCTCCTACGAGCAGTACTTC. V usage is TRBV11-2 and J usage is TRBJ2-7; the D gene is possibly TRBD1 (6 bases). The V and J ends lost 1 base and 0 bases respectively, with 10 bases between them. This CDR3 has 15 amino acids. Germline values: CDR1 SGHAT, CDR2 FQNNGV.

The chain combines TRBV6-6 with TRBJ2-7; 10 bases line up with TRBD1. V trimming: 2 bases; J trimming: 7 bases; junction bases outside the gene matches: 8. CDR3 length equals 15 residues. Per germline, CDR1 MNHNY and CDR2 SVGAGI (reference sequence). The CDR3 DNA follows: TGTGCCAGCAGTTACCGGGACAGGGGACCAGGGGAGCAGTACTTC. Translating gives CASSYRDRGPGEQYF.

The gene calls are TRBV4-1 and TRBJ2-3, with D uncertain. V was clipped by 1 base and J by 7 bases, with 15 bases between them. The CDR3 totals 15 residues. Germline V gives CDR1 MGHRA, CDR2 YSYEKL. Here the CDR3 reads CASSQAVDWYNTQYF. The CDR3 DNA reads as TGCGCCAGCAGCCAAGCTGTCGATTGGTACAATACGCAGTATTTT.

This clone was seen once. This rearrangement joins TRBV6-5 to TRBJ1-5, with a tentative D call TRBD1 (6 bases). The V gene lost 8 bases and the J gene lost 5 bases, with 13 bases spanning the gap. Per germline, CDR1 MNHEY and CDR2 SVGAGI. CDR3 size: 13 residues. CDR3 bases: TGTGCCAGCCAAGATCAGGGGTATCAGCCCCAGCATTTT. Residues: CASQDQGYQPQHF.

The chain uses TRBV7-3 and TRBJ2-5; D is perhaps TRBD1 (7 bases). TRBJ2-7 explains the end of the DNA better; the J call may be wrong. The germline gives CDR1 SGHTA, CDR2 FQGTGA. This CDR3 has 14 amino acids. For the CDR3, the DNA is TGTGCCAGCAGCTCCCAGGGGGGAATGGGCGAGCAGTACTTC. Its translation: CASSSQGGMGEQYF.

The chain recombines TRBV27 with TRBJ2-1; 7 bases line up with TRBD2. V trimming: 4 bases; J trimming: 7 bases; junction bases outside the gene matches: 10. This CDR3 contains 15 residues. The germline CDR1 and CDR2 sequences are MNHEY and SMNVEV (reference sequence). CDR3 in amino acids: CASSSKGRERNEQFF. The CDR3 nucleotides read TGTGCCAGCAGTTCCAAGGGGCGGGAGAGGAATGAGCAGTTCTTC.

The CDR3 sequence is CASTLGTSADTQYF. The DNA for the CDR3 is TGCGCCAGCACCCTTGGAACTAGCGCAGATACGCAGTATTTT. The genes are TRBV5-1 and TRBJ2-3; 7 nucleotides agree with TRBD2. Germline V lookup: CDR1 SGHRS, CDR2 YFSETQ. The V gene end was trimmed by 6 bases and the J gene end by 4 bases; junction bases not matched to a gene: 8. The CDR3 is 14 residues long.

The chain carries TRBV12-5 and TRBJ1-5; D might be TRBD1 (5 bases). Trimming left V 1 base short and J 6 bases short, with 13 bases between. The CDR3 runs 15 residues. Germline loops: CDR1 LGHNT, CDR2 FRNRAP. The CDR3 sequence: CASGLGGTDFQPQHF. The CDR3 nucleotides are TGTGCTAGTGGTTTGGGCGGGACCGACTTTCAGCCCCAGCATTTT. Full variable domain (missing parts from reference TRBV12-5 and TRBJ1-5): DARVTQTPRHKVTEMGQEVTMRCQPILGHNTVFWYRQTMMQGLELLAYFRNRAPLDDSGMPKDRFSAEMPDATLATLKIQPSEPRDSAVYFCASGLGGTDFQPQHFGDGTRLSIL.

The chain is built from TRBV19 and TRBJ2-2; maybe TRBD2 (5 bases). CDR1 LNHDA and CDR2 SQIVND come from the germline V gene (reference sequence). V lost 2 bases, J lost 1 base, and 14 bases lay in between. The CDR3 has 17 residues. CDR3 DNA sequence: TGTGCCAGTAGTATAAGATCGGGCGGAGGGAACACCGGGGAGCTGTTTTTT. This encodes CASSIRSGGGNTGELFF.

V usage is TRBV27 and J usage is TRBJ2-1, with 9 bases aligning to TRBD2. The CDR3 spans 15 residues. V was pared by 7 bases and J by 3 bases, with 7 bases of the junction left unmatched. Germline lookup yields CDR1 MNHEY and CDR2 SMNVEV (reference sequence). The CDR3 is CASTEGLASYNEQFF. For the CDR3, the DNA is TGTGCCAGCACCGAAGGACTAGCGAGCTACAATGAGCAGTTCTTC.

About this clone itself: Distinct nucleotide sequences in the sample also encode this CDR3. The gene calls are TRBV7-9 and TRBJ2-1; TRBD2 aligns across 10 bases. This CDR3 contains 14 residues. Germline V CDR1 and CDR2: SEHNR, FQNEAQ (reference sequence). V gave up 9 bases and J gave up 7 bases; unmatched junction bases: 9. The CDR3 nucleotides read TGTGCCAGTAGCCCAAGGACTAGCGGAAATGAGCAGTTCTTC. Protein: CASSPRTSGNEQFF.

The chain combines TRBV19 with TRBJ1-5; the match to TRBD1 covers 8 bases. V shed 5 bases and J 0 bases; nucleotides not matched to a gene: 9. The CDR3 has 17 amino acids. Germline CDR1 reads LNHDA; CDR2 reads SQIVND (reference sequence). As DNA, the CDR3 is TGTGCCAGTAGTCCAGGGACAGGTGACAATAGCAATCAGCCCCAGCATTTT. This codes for CASSPGTGDNSNQPQHF.